Below, 2 T cell receptor beta chains from the same sample are listed, as sequenced in a study of CD8 T cells in Susac syndrome. RNA was extracted with the RNeasy kit, and a quantity of about 0.45 to 1 ug was reverse transcribed using random hexamers. TCRdb independently ran MiXCR on the immunoSEQ multiplex PCR reads; one entry per CDR3 protein. The profile shows about 53,000 distinct CDR3 sequences, about 95% of them singletons. The sample comprised CD8+ T cells from PBMCs. The receptor source for this set is a human donor with Susac syndrome.

V and J are TRBV5-4 and TRBJ2-3, with D possibly being TRBD1 or TRBD2 (9 bases each). This CDR3 has 20 amino acids. The ends were cut back, 4 bases at V and 2 bases at J, with 29 bases in the middle. Germline assignment: CDR1 SGHNT and CDR2 YYREEE (reference sequence). The CDR3 reads CASSADRGGYSGGITDTQYF. CDR3 sequence (DNA): TGTGCCAGCAGCGCGGACAGGGGCGGGTACAGCGGGGGGATCACAGATACGCAGTATTTT.

This chain joins TRBV9 and TRBJ1-4, with a possible D match to TRBD1 (5 bases). The V end lost 3 bases, the J end lost 5 bases, and 14 bases lay between the germline ends. This CDR3 spans 15 amino acids. Per germline, CDR1 SGDLS and CDR2 YYNGEE. Here the CDR3 DNA reads TGTGCCAGCAGCGCGGAGGGCAGGGAAAATGAAAAACTGTTTTTT. Its translation is CASSAEGRENEKLFF. Using reference TRBV9 and TRBJ1-4 for the parts outside the CDR3, the full variable domain is DSGVTQTPKHLITATGQRVTLRCSPRSGDLSVYWYQQSLDQGLQFLIQYYNGEERAKGNILERFSAQQFPDLHSELNLSSLELGDSALYFCASSAEGRENEKLFFGSGTQLSVL.